The clone carrying this T cell receptor beta chain was counted ten times or more. Its cognate antigen is unknown. The source of the sample is a study of early T cells in non-severe SARS-CoV-2 infection. Study background: Sequencing of bulk RNA from unsorted whole blood was done, without chain pairing. The study, taken as a whole, reports: Matching with VDJdb favored anti-spike CD8 responses (missing private and CD4 specificities).

V was shortened by 1 base and J by 5 bases, with 9 bases between the two germline ends. This CDR3 is 13 amino acids long. CDR1 and CDR2 (germline): MNHNS, SASEGT. Tagging with unique molecular identifiers was applied to individual cDNA molecules. TCRdb redid the calling of the 5' RACE reads with MiXCR, one entry per CDR3 protein. The repertoire holds under 70,000 distinct CDR3 sequences, with about 7.7% as singletons. The sample was whole blood, taken at baseline. The sequence was collected from an adult who was a healthcare worker with PCR-confirmed SARS-CoV-2 infection or an uninfected control (not recorded which). V gene TRBV6-1 combines with J gene TRBJ2-7; D unclear. In DNA, the CDR3 is TGTGCCAGCAGTGAAGGGCAGTGGAACGAGCAGTACTTC. It codes for CASSEGQWNEQYF.